Listed below are T cell receptor beta chains from one sample, sequenced in a study of cytomegalovirus exposure and HLA in healthy donors. Using immunoSEQ multiplex PCR, the repertoire was profiled, and TCRdb retains in-frame clones only, with some absent. The profile shows 130,000 to 150,000 clones, 60% to 80% of them singletons. Material: PBMCs. The receptors derive from a woman aged 35 to 49 in good health and CMV-seropositive. Each CDR3 is given with its conserved first and last residue. Each record gives: D gene, clone size, V gene, CDR3 length, J gene, CDR3 protein, CDR3 DNA. D genes are given only for firm matches. Clone size appears in some rows only: once, few, many, or a class for an expanded clone.

D gene: .; clone size: once; V gene: TRBV18; CDR3 length: 16; J gene: TRBJ1-3; CDR3 protein: CASSPLQGTSGNTIYF; CDR3 DNA: TGTGCCAGCTCACCACTCCAGGGAACCTCTGGAAACACCATATATTTT
D gene: .; clone size: .; V gene: TRBV5-4; CDR3 length: 17; J gene: TRBJ2-1; CDR3 protein: CASSGVVGVRVGNEQFF; CDR3 DNA: TGTGCCAGCAGCGGGGTCGTCGGTGTCAGGGTGGGAAATGAGCAGTTCTTC
D gene: .; clone size: few; V gene: TRBV2; CDR3 length: 13; J gene: TRBJ1-5; CDR3 protein: CASSEEGNQPQHF; CDR3 DNA: TGTGCCAGCAGTGAAGAGGGGAATCAGCCCCAGCATTTT
D gene: TRBD1; clone size: .; V gene: TRBV5-1; CDR3 length: 15; J gene: TRBJ2-3; CDR3 protein: CASSFEGQGTDTQYF; CDR3 DNA: TGCGCCAGCAGCTTTGAGGGACAGGGCACAGATACGCAGTATTTT
D gene: TRBD2; clone size: .; V gene: TRBV18; CDR3 length: 12; J gene: TRBJ2-1; CDR3 protein: CASSPPGGEQFF; CDR3 DNA: TGTGCCAGCTCACCACCGGGGGGGGAGCAGTTCTTC
D gene: TRBD2; clone size: .; V gene: TRBV4-2; CDR3 length: 16; J gene: TRBJ2-3; CDR3 protein: CASSQGLADTTDTQYF; CDR3 DNA: TGTGCCAGCAGCCAAGGACTAGCGGATACCACAGATACGCAGTATTTT
D gene: TRBD1; clone size: .; V gene: TRBV4-1; CDR3 length: 13; J gene: TRBJ1-2; CDR3 protein: CASSRERGQGYTF; CDR3 DNA: TGCGCCAGCAGCCGGGAAAGGGGGCAGGGCTACACCTTC
D gene: .; clone size: .; V gene: TRBV19; CDR3 length: 17; J gene: TRBJ1-1; CDR3 protein: CASTHLWGHRADTEAFF; CDR3 DNA: TGTGCCAGTACCCATTTATGGGGCCACAGGGCGGACACTGAAGCTTTCTTT
D gene: .; clone size: .; V gene: TRBV2; CDR3 length: 15; J gene: TRBJ2-3; CDR3 protein: CASSVGSLRFDTQYF; CDR3 DNA: TGTGCCAGCAGTGTGGGCAGCTTGAGATTTGATACGCAGTATTTT
D gene: .; clone size: few; V gene: TRBV6-6; CDR3 length: 12; J gene: TRBJ1-1; CDR3 protein: CASSYQNTEAFF; CDR3 DNA: TGTGCCAGCAGTTACCAGAACACTGAAGCTTTCTTT
D gene: .; clone size: .; V gene: TRBV6-6; CDR3 length: 15; J gene: TRBJ1-1; CDR3 protein: CASTNHGGGSTEAFF; CDR3 DNA: TGTGCCAGCACCAATCACGGGGGGGGGAGCACTGAAGCTTTCTTT
D gene: TRBD2; clone size: .; V gene: TRBV5-4; CDR3 length: 16; J gene: TRBJ2-3; CDR3 protein: CASSLGLAGGFSTQYF; CDR3 DNA: TGTGCCAGCAGCTTGGGACTAGCGGGGGGGTTTAGTACGCAGTATTTT
D gene: TRBD2; clone size: .; V gene: TRBV6-6; CDR3 length: 13; J gene: TRBJ2-5; CDR3 protein: CASRAGPQETQYF; CDR3 DNA: TGTGCCAGCAGAGCGGGGCCCCAAGAGACCCAGTACTTC
D gene: TRBD2; clone size: .; V gene: TRBV19; CDR3 length: 16; J gene: TRBJ2-2; CDR3 protein: CASSIREETGTGELFF; CDR3 DNA: TGTGCCAGTAGTATCCGGGAGGAAACGGGCACCGGGGAGCTGTTTTTT
D gene: .; clone size: .; V gene: TRBV10-3; CDR3 length: 14; J gene: TRBJ2-2; CDR3 protein: CAISLQGKDGELFF; CDR3 DNA: TGTGCCATCAGCCTACAGGGAAAGGACGGGGAGCTGTTTTTT
D gene: .; clone size: .; V gene: TRBV11-2; CDR3 length: 11; J gene: TRBJ2-7; CDR3 protein: CASSSYYEQYF; CDR3 DNA: TGTGCCAGCAGCTCCTACTACGAGCAGTACTTC
D gene: .; clone size: .; V gene: TRBV19; CDR3 length: 15; J gene: TRBJ1-4; CDR3 protein: CASSIGQITNEKLFF; CDR3 DNA: TGTGCCAGTAGTATCGGACAGATAACTAATGAAAAACTGTTTTTT
D gene: .; clone size: .; V gene: TRBV19; CDR3 length: 14; J gene: TRBJ1-3; CDR3 protein: CASINLRSGNTIYF; CDR3 DNA: TGTGCCAGTATTAATCTGCGGTCTGGAAACACCATATATTTT
D gene: .; clone size: .; V gene: TRBV5-1; CDR3 length: 14; J gene: TRBJ1-1; CDR3 protein: CASSESNRVTEAFF; CDR3 DNA: TGCGCCAGCAGCGAATCCAACAGGGTCACTGAAGCTTTCTTT
D gene: .; clone size: .; V gene: TRBV11-3; CDR3 length: 15; J gene: TRBJ2-3; CDR3 protein: CASSLGDILTDTQYF; CDR3 DNA: TGTGCCAGCAGCTTAGGGGACATTCTCACAGATACGCAGTATTTT
D gene: TRBD2; clone size: once; V gene: TRBV5-1; CDR3 length: 14; J gene: TRBJ2-3; CDR3 protein: CASSLGGGVDTQYF; CDR3 DNA: TGCGCCAGCAGCTTGGGCGGGGGAGTAGATACGCAGTATTTT
D gene: .; clone size: .; V gene: TRBV5-1; CDR3 length: 13; J gene: TRBJ2-7; CDR3 protein: CASREGTTYEQYF; CDR3 DNA: TGCGCCAGCAGGGAGGGCACGACCTACGAGCAGTACTTC
D gene: .; clone size: .; V gene: TRBV9; CDR3 length: 15; J gene: TRBJ2-5; CDR3 protein: CASSVEGGGRETQYF; CDR3 DNA: TGTGCCAGCAGCGTCGAAGGGGGGGGCCGGGAGACCCAGTACTTC
D gene: TRBD2; clone size: .; V gene: TRBV7-9; CDR3 length: 15; J gene: TRBJ2-7; CDR3 protein: CASSLVSGGPNEQYF; CDR3 DNA: TGTGCCAGCAGCTTAGTCAGCGGGGGGCCTAACGAGCAGTACTTC
D gene: TRBD1; clone size: .; V gene: TRBV15; CDR3 length: 16; J gene: TRBJ2-7; CDR3 protein: CATSRVTGTGNYEQYF; CDR3 DNA: TGTGCCACCAGCAGAGTGACCGGGACAGGGAATTACGAGCAGTACTTC
D gene: .; clone size: .; V gene: TRBV6-1; CDR3 length: 13; J gene: TRBJ2-2; CDR3 protein: CASRNRDTGELFF; CDR3 DNA: TGTGCCAGCAGGAACAGGGACACCGGGGAGCTGTTTTTT
D gene: .; clone size: .; V gene: TRBV5-4; CDR3 length: 12; J gene: TRBJ1-2; CDR3 protein: CASSRDIYGYTF; CDR3 DNA: TGTGCCAGCAGCCGCGATATCTATGGCTACACCTTC
D gene: .; clone size: .; V gene: TRBV5-1; CDR3 length: 15; J gene: TRBJ2-6; CDR3 protein: CASSTEYSGANVLTF; CDR3 DNA: TGCGCCAGCAGCACCGAGTACTCTGGGGCCAACGTCCTGACTTTC
D gene: TRBD2; clone size: .; V gene: TRBV6-6; CDR3 length: 13; J gene: TRBJ2-1; CDR3 protein: CASSRGEINEQFF; CDR3 DNA: TGTGCCAGCAGCCGGGGGGAGATCAATGAGCAGTTCTTC
D gene: .; clone size: once; V gene: TRBV9; CDR3 length: 12; J gene: TRBJ2-7; CDR3 protein: CASSGLSYEQYF; CDR3 DNA: TGTGCCAGCAGCGGACTATCCTACGAGCAGTACTTC
D gene: .; clone size: .; V gene: TRBV27; CDR3 length: 14; J gene: TRBJ1-4; CDR3 protein: CASRRSTNGEKLFF; CDR3 DNA: TGTGCCAGCAGACGATCAACTAATGGTGAAAAACTGTTTTTT
D gene: .; clone size: .; V gene: TRBV18; CDR3 length: 13; J gene: TRBJ1-1; CDR3 protein: CASVRQRNTEAFF; CDR3 DNA: TGTGCCAGCGTACGACAGAGGAACACTGAAGCTTTCTTT
D gene: TRBD1; clone size: .; V gene: TRBV18; CDR3 length: 13; J gene: TRBJ2-5; CDR3 protein: CASSGQGTETQYF; CDR3 DNA: TGTGCCAGCTCAGGACAGGGGACCGAGACCCAGTACTTC
D gene: .; clone size: once; V gene: TRBV2; CDR3 length: 16; J gene: TRBJ1-3; CDR3 protein: CASSLGASFSGNTIYF; CDR3 DNA: TGTGCCAGCAGTTTAGGAGCCAGCTTCTCTGGAAACACCATATATTTT
D gene: .; clone size: few; V gene: TRBV2; CDR3 length: 15; J gene: TRBJ1-2; CDR3 protein: CASSDGPGLNYGYTF; CDR3 DNA: TGTGCCAGCAGTGACGGCCCGGGACTTAACTATGGCTACACCTTC
D gene: TRBD2; clone size: .; V gene: TRBV5-4; CDR3 length: 16; J gene: TRBJ2-4; CDR3 protein: CASSGGPTSGKNIQYF; CDR3 DNA: TGTGCCAGCAGCGGAGGCCCAACTAGCGGCAAAAACATTCAGTACTTC
D gene: TRBD2; clone size: once; V gene: TRBV4-2; CDR3 length: 15; J gene: TRBJ2-2; CDR3 protein: CASSQAGGGAGELFF; CDR3 DNA: TGTGCCAGCAGCCAAGCCGGCGGGGGGGCCGGGGAGCTGTTTTTT
D gene: .; clone size: .; V gene: TRBV30; CDR3 length: 15; J gene: TRBJ2-1; CDR3 protein: CAWSVLAGPYNEQFF; CDR3 DNA: TGTGCCTGGAGTGTACTGGCGGGACCCTACAATGAGCAGTTCTTC
D gene: TRBD1; clone size: .; V gene: TRBV7-3; CDR3 length: 14; J gene: TRBJ1-1; CDR3 protein: CASSLIVGQGEAFF; CDR3 DNA: TGTGCCAGCAGCTTAATAGTCGGACAGGGTGAAGCTTTCTTT
D gene: .; clone size: .; V gene: TRBV2; CDR3 length: 14; J gene: TRBJ1-6; CDR3 protein: CASRVSSYNSPLHF; CDR3 DNA: TGTGCCAGCAGGGTGAGCTCCTATAATTCACCCCTCCACTTT
D gene: .; clone size: .; V gene: TRBV7-2; CDR3 length: 15; J gene: TRBJ2-5; CDR3 protein: CASSWGGGGGETQYF; CDR3 DNA: TGTGCCAGCAGCTGGGGTGGGGGCGGGGGAGAGACCCAGTACTTC
D gene: TRBD1; clone size: .; V gene: TRBV5-6; CDR3 length: 14; J gene: TRBJ1-6; CDR3 protein: CASSLEQGNSPLHF; CDR3 DNA: TGTGCCAGCAGCTTGGAACAGGGGAATTCACCCCTCCACTTT
D gene: .; clone size: .; V gene: TRBV7-9; CDR3 length: 12; J gene: TRBJ2-3; CDR3 protein: CASSELGDTQYF; CDR3 DNA: TGTGCCAGCAGCGAACTAGGAGATACGCAGTATTTT
D gene: TRBD2; clone size: .; V gene: TRBV2; CDR3 length: 14; J gene: TRBJ2-1; CDR3 protein: CASSEQRGGDEQFF; CDR3 DNA: TGTGCCAGCAGTGAACAGCGGGGTGGCGATGAGCAGTTCTTC
D gene: .; clone size: .; V gene: TRBV2; CDR3 length: 13; J gene: TRBJ2-5; CDR3 protein: CASSEFGRESQYF; CDR3 DNA: TGTGCCAGCAGTGAATTTGGGCGCGAGTCGCAGTACTTC